This TCR beta chain was found in a study of response to subunit inactivated influenza vaccine. Germline CDR1 is MNHNS and CDR2 is SASEGT. V dropped 5 bases and J dropped 0 bases, with 5 bases sitting between them. There are 14 residues in the CDR3. Ten or more counts support this clonotype. Antigen specificity is unknown. MiXCR, run by TCRdb on the RT-PCR reads, gives a single entry per CDR3 protein. Altogether about 300,000 distinct CDR3 sequences are present, 21% being singletons, with the ten largest covering 10% to 13%. Study findings and constraints: Few additional T cells are recruited per seasonal influenza vaccination, authors suggested.

The source of this sequence is a man aged 50-75 years who received an inactivated influenza vaccine. J is TRBJ1-6 and V is TRBV6-1; no definite D call. The input for sequencing was PBMCs from blood, taken about 20 months after vaccination. The CDR3: CASSPASYNSPLHF. CDR3 nucleotides: TGTGCCAGCAGTCCAGCCTCCTATAATTCACCCCTCCACTTT.